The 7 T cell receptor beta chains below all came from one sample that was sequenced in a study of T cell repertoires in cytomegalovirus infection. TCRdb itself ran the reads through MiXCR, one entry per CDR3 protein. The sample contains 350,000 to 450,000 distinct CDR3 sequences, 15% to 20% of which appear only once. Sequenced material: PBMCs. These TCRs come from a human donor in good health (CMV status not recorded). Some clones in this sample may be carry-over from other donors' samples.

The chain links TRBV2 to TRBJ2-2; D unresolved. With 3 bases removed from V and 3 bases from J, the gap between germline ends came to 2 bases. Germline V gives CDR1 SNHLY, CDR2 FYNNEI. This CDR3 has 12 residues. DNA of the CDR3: TGTGCCAGCAGTGACCACACCGGGGAGCTGTTTTTT. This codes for CASSDHTGELFF.

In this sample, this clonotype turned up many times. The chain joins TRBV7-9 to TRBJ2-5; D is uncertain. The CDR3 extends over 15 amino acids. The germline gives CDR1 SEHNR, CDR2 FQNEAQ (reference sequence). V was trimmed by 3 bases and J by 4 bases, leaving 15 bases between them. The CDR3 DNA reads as TGTGCCAGCAGCTTCCCACGCGGCTTGGGAGAGACCCAGTACTTC. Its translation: CASSFPRGLGETQYF.

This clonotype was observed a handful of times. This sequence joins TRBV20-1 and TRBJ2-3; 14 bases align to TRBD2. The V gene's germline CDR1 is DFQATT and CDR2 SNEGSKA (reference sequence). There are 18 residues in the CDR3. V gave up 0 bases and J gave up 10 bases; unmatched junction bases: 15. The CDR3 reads CSARDPRPTSGGEVAQYF. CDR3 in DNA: TGCAGTGCTAGAGATCCCCGTCCGACTAGCGGGGGGGAGGTTGCGCAGTATTTT.

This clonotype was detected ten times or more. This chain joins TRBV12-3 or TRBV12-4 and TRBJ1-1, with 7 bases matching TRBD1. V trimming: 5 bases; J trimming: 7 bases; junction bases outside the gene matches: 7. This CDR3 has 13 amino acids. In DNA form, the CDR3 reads TGTGCCAGCAGTGAAGGGACAGACTTTGAAGCTTTCTTT. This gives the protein CASSEGTDFEAFF.

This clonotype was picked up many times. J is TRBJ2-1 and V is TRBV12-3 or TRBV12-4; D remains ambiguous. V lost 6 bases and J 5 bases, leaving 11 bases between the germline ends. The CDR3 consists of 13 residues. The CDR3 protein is CASRPLPDNEQFF. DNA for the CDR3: TGTGCCAGCAGACCCCTCCCGGACAATGAGCAGTTCTTC.

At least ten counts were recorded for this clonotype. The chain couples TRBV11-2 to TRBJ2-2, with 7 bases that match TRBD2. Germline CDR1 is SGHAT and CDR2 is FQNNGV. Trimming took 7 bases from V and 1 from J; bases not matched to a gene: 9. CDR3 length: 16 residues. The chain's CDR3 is CASNPERDWNTGELFF. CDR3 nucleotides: TGTGCCAGCAACCCTGAGCGGGATTGGAACACCGGGGAGCTGTTTTTT.

For the CDR3, the DNA is TGTGCCAGTAGTATAGCGGGTTTTAGCAATCAGCCCCAGCATTTT. Translating gives CASSIAGFSNQPQHF. The genes are TRBV19 and TRBJ1-5; D is ambiguous. V was trimmed by 1 base and J by 0 bases, leaving 7 bases between them. Looked up from germline, CDR1 is LNHDA and CDR2 is SQIVND (reference sequence). The length of the CDR3 is 15 residues. Variable domain in full (rest from reference TRBV19 and TRBJ1-5): DGGITQSPKYLFRKEGQNVTLSCEQNLNHDAMYWYRQDPGQGLRLIYYSQIVNDFQKGDIAEGYSVSREKKESFPLTVTSAQKNPTAFYLCASSIAGFSNQPQHFGDGTRLSIL.